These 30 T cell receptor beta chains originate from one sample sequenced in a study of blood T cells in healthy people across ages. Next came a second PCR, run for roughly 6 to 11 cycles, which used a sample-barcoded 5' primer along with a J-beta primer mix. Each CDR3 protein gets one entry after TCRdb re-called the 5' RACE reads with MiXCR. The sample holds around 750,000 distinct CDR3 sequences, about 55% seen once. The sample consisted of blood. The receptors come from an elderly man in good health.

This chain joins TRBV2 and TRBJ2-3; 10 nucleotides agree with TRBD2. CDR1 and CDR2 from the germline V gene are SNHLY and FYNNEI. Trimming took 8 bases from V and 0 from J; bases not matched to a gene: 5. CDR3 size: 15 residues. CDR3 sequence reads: CASFKTSGSTDTQYF. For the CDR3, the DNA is TGTGCCAGCTTTAAGACTAGCGGGAGCACAGATACGCAGTATTTT.

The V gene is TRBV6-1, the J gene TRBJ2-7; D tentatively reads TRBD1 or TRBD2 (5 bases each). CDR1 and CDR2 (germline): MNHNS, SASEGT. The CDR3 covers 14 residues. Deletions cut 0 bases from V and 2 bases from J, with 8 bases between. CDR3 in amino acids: CASSEASGPYEQYF. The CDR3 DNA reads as TGTGCCAGCAGTGAAGCCTCGGGACCCTACGAGCAGTACTTC.

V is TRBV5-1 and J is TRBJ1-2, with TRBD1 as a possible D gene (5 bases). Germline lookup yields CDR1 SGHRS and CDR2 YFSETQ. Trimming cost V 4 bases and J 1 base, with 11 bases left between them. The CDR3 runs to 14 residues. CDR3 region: CASSLDILNYGYTF. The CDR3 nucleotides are TGCGCCAGCAGCCTGGACATTCTTAACTATGGCTACACCTTC.

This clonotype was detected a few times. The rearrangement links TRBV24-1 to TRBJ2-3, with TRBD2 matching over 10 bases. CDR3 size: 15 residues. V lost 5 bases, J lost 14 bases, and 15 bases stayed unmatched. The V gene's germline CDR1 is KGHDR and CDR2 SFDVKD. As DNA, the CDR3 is TGTGCCACCAGTGCCCAGACTAGCGGGCACAGATACGCGTATTTT. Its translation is CATSAQTSGHRYAYF.

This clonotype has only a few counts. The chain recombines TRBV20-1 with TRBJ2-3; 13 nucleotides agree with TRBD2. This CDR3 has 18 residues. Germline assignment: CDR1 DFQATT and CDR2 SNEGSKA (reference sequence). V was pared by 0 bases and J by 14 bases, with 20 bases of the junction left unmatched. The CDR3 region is CSARDRPTSGREHRYAYF. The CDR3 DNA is TGCAGTGCTAGAGACCGCCCAACTAGCGGGAGGGAGCACAGATACGCGTATTTT.

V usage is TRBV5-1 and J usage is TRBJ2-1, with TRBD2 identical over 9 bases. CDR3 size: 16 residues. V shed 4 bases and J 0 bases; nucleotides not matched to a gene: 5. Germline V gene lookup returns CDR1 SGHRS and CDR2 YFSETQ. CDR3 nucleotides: TGCGCCAGCAGCCAAACTAGCGGGCTCTCCTACAATGAGCAGTTCTTC. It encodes CASSQTSGLSYNEQFF.

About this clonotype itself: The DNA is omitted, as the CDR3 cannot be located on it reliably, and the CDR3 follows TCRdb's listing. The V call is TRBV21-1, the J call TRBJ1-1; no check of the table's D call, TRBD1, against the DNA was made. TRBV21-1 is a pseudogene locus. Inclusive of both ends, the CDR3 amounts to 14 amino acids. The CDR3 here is CASSKVGTGTEAFF.

CDR3 nucleotides: TGCAGCGTTGACCCCGGGGGTGGGGGGACCCAGTACTTC. It encodes CSVDPGGGGTQYF. The chain links TRBV29-1 to TRBJ2-5, with a tentative D call TRBD2 (6 bases). CDR1 is SQVTM and CDR2 is ANQGSEA in the germline V gene. V lost 3 bases to trimming and J lost 7 bases, with 15 bases between them. The CDR3 has 13 residues.

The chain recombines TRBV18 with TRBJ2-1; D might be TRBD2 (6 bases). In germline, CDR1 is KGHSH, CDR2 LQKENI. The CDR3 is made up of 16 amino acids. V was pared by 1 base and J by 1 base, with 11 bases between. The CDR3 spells CASSPLGLPSYNEQFF. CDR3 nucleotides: TGTGCCAGCTCACCACTAGGACTACCTTCCTACAATGAGCAGTTCTTC.

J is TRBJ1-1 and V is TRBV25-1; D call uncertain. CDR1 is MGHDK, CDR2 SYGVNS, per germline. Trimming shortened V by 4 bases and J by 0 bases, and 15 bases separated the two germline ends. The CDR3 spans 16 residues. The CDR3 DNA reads TGTGCCAGCAGTGCTCCCGGTAGGACCCTGAACACTGAAGCTTTCTTT. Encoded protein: CASSAPGRTLNTEAFF.

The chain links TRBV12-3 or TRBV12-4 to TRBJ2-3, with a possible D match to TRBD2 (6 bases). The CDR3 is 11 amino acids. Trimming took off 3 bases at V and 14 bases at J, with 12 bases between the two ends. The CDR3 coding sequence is TGTGCCAGCAGTTTTGCGGGGTACGCGTATTTT. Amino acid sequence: CASSFAGYAYF.

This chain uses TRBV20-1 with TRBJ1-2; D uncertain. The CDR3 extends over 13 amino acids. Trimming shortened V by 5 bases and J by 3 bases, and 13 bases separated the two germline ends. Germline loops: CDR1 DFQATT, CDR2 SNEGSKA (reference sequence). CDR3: CSARKSRDYGYTF. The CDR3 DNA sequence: TGCAGTGCTCGAAAAAGCCGGGACTATGGCTACACCTTC.

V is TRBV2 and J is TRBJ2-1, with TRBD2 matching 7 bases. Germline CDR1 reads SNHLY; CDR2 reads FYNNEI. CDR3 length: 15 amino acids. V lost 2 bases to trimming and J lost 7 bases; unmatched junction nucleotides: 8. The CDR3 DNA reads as TGTGCCAGCAGTGAAAGCGGGGTCTACATGAATGAGCAGTTCTTC. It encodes CASSESGVYMNEQFF.

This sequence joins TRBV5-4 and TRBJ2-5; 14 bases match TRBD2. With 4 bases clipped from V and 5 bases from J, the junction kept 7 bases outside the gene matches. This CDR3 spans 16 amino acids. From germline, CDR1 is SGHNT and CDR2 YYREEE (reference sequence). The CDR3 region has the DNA TGTGCCAGCAGCAGGGGACTAGCGGGAGTGGGGGAGACCCAGTACTTC. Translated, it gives CASSRGLAGVGETQYF.

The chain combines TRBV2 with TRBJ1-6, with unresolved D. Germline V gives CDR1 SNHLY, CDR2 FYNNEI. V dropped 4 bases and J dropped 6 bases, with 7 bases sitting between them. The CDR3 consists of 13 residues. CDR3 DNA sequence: TGTGCCAGCAGTGTCAGTTCTAATTCACCCCTCCACTTT. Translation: CASSVSSNSPLHF.

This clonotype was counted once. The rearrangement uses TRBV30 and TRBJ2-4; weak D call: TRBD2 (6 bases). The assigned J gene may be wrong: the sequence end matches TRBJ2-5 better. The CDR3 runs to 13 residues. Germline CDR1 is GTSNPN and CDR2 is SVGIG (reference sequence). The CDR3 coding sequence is TGTGCCTCCGGGACTGTAATACAAGAGACCCAGTACTTC. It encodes CASGTVIQETQYF.

CDR3 sequence (DNA): TGTGCCAGCAGTGATCGGGACGGGAACTACGAGCAGTACTTC. Its translation: CASSDRDGNYEQYF. The chain has TRBV6-5 and TRBJ2-4; either TRBD1 or TRBD2 may fit D (5 bases each). The J call is in doubt because the DNA end fits TRBJ2-7 better. The CDR3 spans 14 residues. Germline V gene sequence: CDR1 MNHEY, CDR2 SVGAGI.

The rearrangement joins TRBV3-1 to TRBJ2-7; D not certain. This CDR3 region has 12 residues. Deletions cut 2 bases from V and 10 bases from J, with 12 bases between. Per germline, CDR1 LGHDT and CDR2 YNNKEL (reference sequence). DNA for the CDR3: TGTGCCAGCAGCCAACCCCAGACCAGACAGTACTTC. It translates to CASSQPQTRQYF.

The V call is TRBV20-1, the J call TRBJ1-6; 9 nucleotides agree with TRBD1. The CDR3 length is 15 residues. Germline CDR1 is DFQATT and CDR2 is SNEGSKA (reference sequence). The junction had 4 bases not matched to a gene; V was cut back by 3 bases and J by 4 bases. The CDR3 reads CSARKQGAYNSPLHF. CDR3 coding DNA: TGCAGTGCTAGGAAACAGGGGGCTTATAATTCACCCCTCCACTTT.

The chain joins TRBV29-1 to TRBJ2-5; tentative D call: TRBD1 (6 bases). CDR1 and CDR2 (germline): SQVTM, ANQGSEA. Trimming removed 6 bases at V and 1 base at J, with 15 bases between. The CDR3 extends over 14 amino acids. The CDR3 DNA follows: TGCAGCGTGGACCCCACAGGGCCCCAAGAGACCCAGTACTTC. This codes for CSVDPTGPQETQYF. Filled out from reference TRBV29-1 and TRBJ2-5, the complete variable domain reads SAVISQKPSRDICQRGTSLTIQCQVDSQVTMMFWYRQQPGQSLTLIATANQGSEATYESGFVIDKFPISRPNLTFSTLTVSNMSPEDSSIYLCSVDPTGPQETQYFGPGTRLLVL.

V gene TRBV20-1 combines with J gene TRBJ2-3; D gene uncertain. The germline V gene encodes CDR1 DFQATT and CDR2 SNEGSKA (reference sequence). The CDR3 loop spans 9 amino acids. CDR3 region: CTNDVTPYF. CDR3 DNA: TGCACCAATGATGTGACTCCGTATTTT.

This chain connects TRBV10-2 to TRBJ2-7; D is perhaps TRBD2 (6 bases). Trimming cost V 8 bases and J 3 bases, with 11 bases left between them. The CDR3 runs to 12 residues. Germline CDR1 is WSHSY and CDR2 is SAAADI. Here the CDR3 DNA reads TGCGCCAGCGGGGGAGGTCTCTACGAGCAGTACTTC. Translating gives CASGGGLYEQYF.

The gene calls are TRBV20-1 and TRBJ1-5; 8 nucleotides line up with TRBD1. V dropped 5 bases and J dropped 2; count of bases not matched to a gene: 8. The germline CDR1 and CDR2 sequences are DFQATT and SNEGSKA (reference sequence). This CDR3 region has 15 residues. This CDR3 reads CSAGEPGQGNQPQHF. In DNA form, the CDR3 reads TGCAGTGCTGGGGAACCGGGACAGGGCAATCAGCCCCAGCATTTT.

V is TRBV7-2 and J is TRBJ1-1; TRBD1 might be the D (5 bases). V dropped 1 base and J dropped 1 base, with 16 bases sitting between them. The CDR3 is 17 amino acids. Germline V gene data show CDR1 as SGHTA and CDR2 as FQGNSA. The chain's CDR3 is CASSLGARGGRNTEAFF. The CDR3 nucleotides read TGTGCCAGCAGCTTAGGTGCCCGGGGGGGGAGGAACACTGAAGCTTTCTTT.

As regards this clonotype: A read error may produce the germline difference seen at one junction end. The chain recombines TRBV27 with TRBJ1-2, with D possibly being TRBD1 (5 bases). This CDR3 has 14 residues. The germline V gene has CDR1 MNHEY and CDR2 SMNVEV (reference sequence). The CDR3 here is CASSSPSRGYGCTF. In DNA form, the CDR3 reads TGTGCCAGCAGTTCCCCCTCTCGGGGCTATGGCTGCACCTTC.

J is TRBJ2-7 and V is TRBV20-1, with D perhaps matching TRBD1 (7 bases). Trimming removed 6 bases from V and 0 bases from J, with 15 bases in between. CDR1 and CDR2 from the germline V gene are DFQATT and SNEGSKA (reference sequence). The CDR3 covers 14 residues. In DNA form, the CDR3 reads TGCAGTGCACCGCAGGGGGGACTCTCCTACGAGCAGTACTTC. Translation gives CSAPQGGLSYEQYF.

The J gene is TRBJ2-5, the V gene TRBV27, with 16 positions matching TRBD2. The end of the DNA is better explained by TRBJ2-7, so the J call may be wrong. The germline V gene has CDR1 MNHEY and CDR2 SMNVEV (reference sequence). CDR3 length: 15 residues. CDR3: CASSWGLAGGDEQYF. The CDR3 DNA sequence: TGTGCCAGCAGTTGGGGACTAGCGGGAGGGGACGAGCAGTACTTC.

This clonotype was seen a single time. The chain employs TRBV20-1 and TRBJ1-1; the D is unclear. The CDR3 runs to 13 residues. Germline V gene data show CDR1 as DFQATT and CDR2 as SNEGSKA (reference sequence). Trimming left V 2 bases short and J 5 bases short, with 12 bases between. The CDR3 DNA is TGCAGTGCTAGAAACTCCGGGAGGACTGAAGCTTTCTTT. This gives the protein CSARNSGRTEAFF.

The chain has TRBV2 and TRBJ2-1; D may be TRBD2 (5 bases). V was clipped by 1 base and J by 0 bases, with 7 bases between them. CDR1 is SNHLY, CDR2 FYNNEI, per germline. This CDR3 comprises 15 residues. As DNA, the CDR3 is TGTGCCAGCAGTGAAGGTAGCGTCTCCTACAATGAGCAGTTCTTC. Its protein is CASSEGSVSYNEQFF.

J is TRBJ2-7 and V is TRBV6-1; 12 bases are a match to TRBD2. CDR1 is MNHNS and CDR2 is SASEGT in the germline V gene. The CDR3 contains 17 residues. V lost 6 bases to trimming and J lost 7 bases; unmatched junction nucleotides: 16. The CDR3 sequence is CASSLDGLAGGRWEQYF. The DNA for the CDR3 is TGTGCCAGCAGCCTTGATGGGCTAGCGGGAGGGCGGTGGGAGCAGTACTTC.